These T cell receptor beta chains were read from a single sample in a study of cytomegalovirus exposure and HLA in healthy donors. Sequencing used immunoSEQ multiplex PCR; TCRdb keeps in-frame clones, though not all of them. Of under 95,000 clones listed, around three quarters were seen once; the top ten hold 1.1%. The sequenced sample consisted of PBMCs. Receptors originate from a male donor in good health and CMV-seronegative. The CDR3 runs from the conserved cysteine through the conserved F or W. D genes are given only for firm matches. Clone size is given for some rows only: seen once, a few or many times, or a class if the clone is expanded.

D gene	J gene	clone size	V gene	CDR3 protein	CDR3 DNA
-	TRBJ2-7	-	TRBV7-4	CASSCGARFSYEQYF	TGTGCCAGCAGCTGTGGGGCGAGATTCTCCTACGAGCAGTACTTC
TRBD2	TRBJ2-1	-	TRBV4-1	CASSRILAGPGNSEQFF	TGCGCCAGCAGCCGAATCCTAGCGGGACCCGGGAATAGTGAGCAGTTCTTC
-	TRBJ2-5	-	TRBV5-1	CASSLLLVGETQYF	TGCGCCAGCAGCTTGCTACTAGTGGGAGAGACCCAGTACTTC
TRBD1	TRBJ1-1	-	TRBV23-1	CASSRPTGQRDGYTEAFF	TGCGCCAGCAGTCGACCGACAGGGCAAAGGGATGGATACACTGAAGCTTTCTTT
TRBD1	TRBJ2-2	-	TRBV6-1	CASSEVGQGNTGELFF	TGTGCCAGCAGTGAAGTGGGACAGGGGAACACCGGGGAGCTGTTTTTT
TRBD1	TRBJ2-7	-	TRBV6-1	CASNFGQGTHEQYF	TGTGCCAGCAATTTTGGACAGGGGACCCACGAGCAGTACTTC
-	TRBJ1-4	few	TRBV28	CASSRQQLEKLFF	TGTGCCAGCAGCCGACAGCAATTGGAAAAACTGTTTTTT
TRBD1	TRBJ2-1	-	TRBV27	CASSLFGTGGLEQFF	TGTGCCAGCAGTTTATTCGGGACAGGGGGCCTTGAGCAGTTCTTC
-	TRBJ2-5	-	TRBV4-3	CASSQDKTSQETQYF	TGCGCCAGCAGCCAAGACAAGACTTCCCAAGAGACCCAGTACTTC
-	TRBJ2-7	few	TRBV7-8	CASSLFTASASYEQYF	TGTGCCAGCAGCCTTTTTACGGCTAGCGCGTCCTACGAGCAGTACTTC
TRBD2	TRBJ2-2	-	TRBV5-1	CASSLGTSGAGELFF	TGCGCCAGCAGCCTCGGGACTAGCGGGGCCGGGGAGCTGTTTTTT
TRBD1	TRBJ2-3	-	TRBV6-4	CASSPGGTGGSDTQYF	TGTGCCAGCAGCCCTGGGGGGACAGGGGGATCAGATACGCAGTATTTC
-	TRBJ1-2	-	TRBV4-2	CASSHLNRVGSEGYTF	TGTGCCAGCAGCCACCTAAACAGGGTTGGTAGCGAGGGCTACACCTTC
TRBD1	TRBJ1-1	-	TRBV9	CASSVDPGQGSGDTEAFF	TGTGCCAGCAGCGTAGACCCGGGACAGGGTTCGGGGGACACTGAAGCTTTCTTT
TRBD2	TRBJ2-7	-	TRBV6-5	CASTDPGLAMYEQYF	TGTGCCAGCACCGACCCGGGACTAGCTATGTACGAGCAGTACTTC
-	TRBJ1-6	once	TRBV14	CASSQAQAINSPLHF	TGTGCCAGCAGCCAAGCACAGGCAATTAATTCACCCCTCCACTTT
-	TRBJ1-5	-	TRBV27	CASIEANQPQHF	TGTGCCAGCATCGAGGCGAATCAGCCCCAGCATTTT
TRBD2	TRBJ2-2	-	TRBV9	CASSVGTSGNTGELFF	TGTGCCAGCAGCGTCGGGACTAGCGGGAACACCGGGGAGCTGTTTTTT
-	TRBJ2-7	-	TRBV5-6	CASSLPLQTGEQYF	TGTGCCAGCAGCTTGCCCTTACAAACGGGGGAGCAGTACTTC
-	TRBJ1-1	-	TRBV19	CASSPPEGRETEAFF	TGTGCCAGTAGTCCTCCGGAGGGTCGTGAGACTGAAGCTTTCTTT
-	TRBJ2-1	-	TRBV6-1	CASSEGFNRGLGGYEQFF	TGTGCCAGCAGTGAAGGTTTTAACAGGGGACTAGGGGGTTATGAGCAGTTCTTC
TRBD2	TRBJ2-1	-	TRBV6-6	CASRSRLAGGYEQFF	TGTGCCAGCAGAAGCCGACTAGCGGGGGGCTATGAGCAGTTCTTC
TRBD1	TRBJ1-4	-	TRBV5-4	CASSLGGTGQGAVAIF	TGTGCCAGCAGCTTGGGTGGTACGGGACAGGGGGCAGTTGCGATTTTT
-	TRBJ2-7	few	TRBV2	CASSAQATSSYEQYF	TGTGCCAGCAGCGCCCAAGCGACGAGCTCCTACGAGCAGTACTTC
-	TRBJ2-5	few	TRBV16	CASSQTRERGTQYF	TGTGCCAGCAGCCAAACCCGGGAGAGAGGGACCCAGTACTTC
-	TRBJ1-2	-	TRBV5-6	CASSLDGTRLGGYGYPF	TGTGCCAGCAGCTTGGATGGGACGCGACTTGGGGGCTATGGCTACCCCTTC
TRBD1	TRBJ2-1	-	TRBV7-8	CASSQNLDRGYNEQFF	TGTGCCAGCAGCCAAAACTTGGACAGGGGTTACAATGAGCAGTTCTTC
TRBD2	TRBJ2-3	-	TRBV7-7	CASSETSGTDTQYF	TGTGCTAGCAGCGAGACTAGCGGCACAGATACGCAGTATTTT
TRBD2	TRBJ2-1	-	TRBV27	CASTTGTSGYNEQFF	TGTGCCAGCACCACCGGGACTAGCGGTTACAATGAGCAGTTCTTC
TRBD1	TRBJ1-2	-	TRBV6-1	CASRGQERYGYPF	TGTGCCAGCAGGGGACAGGAGCGCTATGGCTACCCCTTC
-	TRBJ1-5	-	TRBV29-1	CSVSKGENQPQHF	TGCAGCGTTAGTAAGGGAGAAAATCAGCCCCAGCATTTT
-	TRBJ1-2	few	TRBV29-1	CSVHHRGQANYGYPF	TGCAGCGTTCACCACCGAGGACAAGCTAACTATGGCTACCCCTTC
TRBD1	TRBJ1-1	-	TRBV6-4	CASRAGTENTEAFF	TGTGCCAGCAGAGCCGGGACAGAGAACACTGAAGCTTTCTTT
-	TRBJ1-3	-	TRBV5-1	CASSLAVQGGFSGNTIYF	TGCGCCAGCAGCTTGGCGGTGCAGGGAGGTTTCTCTGGAAACACCATATATTTT
-	TRBJ1-1	-	TRBV6-1	CASSEVGGAFF	TGTGCCAGCAGTGAAGTGGGAGGAGCTTTCTTT
TRBD1	TRBJ1-4	-	TRBV28	CASSLRQGHNEKLFF	TGTGCCAGCAGTCTCCGACAGGGCCATAATGAAAAACTGTTTTTT
TRBD2	TRBJ2-2	-	TRBV2	CASRVGLAGNTGELFF	TGTGCCAGCCGGGTAGGACTAGCGGGAAACACCGGGGAGCTGTTTTTT
-	TRBJ1-3	-	TRBV19	CASSQQISSGNTIYF	TGTGCCAGTAGCCAACAGATATCCTCTGGAAACACCATATATTTT
TRBD1	TRBJ2-5	-	TRBV5-1	CASGADRALWETQYF	TGCGCCAGCGGTGCTGACAGGGCCTTGTGGGAGACCCAGTACTTC
TRBD1	TRBJ2-7	-	TRBV4-1	CASSYRQGSSYEQYF	TGCGCCAGCTCATACAGACAGGGCTCTTCCTACGAGCAGTACTTC
TRBD1	TRBJ1-2	-	TRBV19	CASSEQGAYGYTF	TGTGCCAGTAGCGAACAGGGGGCTTATGGCTACACCTTC
TRBD2	TRBJ2-7	few	TRBV13	CASSLAGGYEQYF	TGTGCCAGCAGCCTAGCGGGAGGATACGAGCAGTACTTC
-	TRBJ2-2	few	TRBV7-3	CASSLHSRTGELFF	TGTGCCAGCAGCTTACACAGTAGGACCGGGGAGCTGTTTTTT
TRBD2	TRBJ2-3	-	TRBV6-5	CASWSSGLTDTQYF	TGTGCCAGTTGGTCTAGCGGGTTGACAGATACGCAGTATTTT